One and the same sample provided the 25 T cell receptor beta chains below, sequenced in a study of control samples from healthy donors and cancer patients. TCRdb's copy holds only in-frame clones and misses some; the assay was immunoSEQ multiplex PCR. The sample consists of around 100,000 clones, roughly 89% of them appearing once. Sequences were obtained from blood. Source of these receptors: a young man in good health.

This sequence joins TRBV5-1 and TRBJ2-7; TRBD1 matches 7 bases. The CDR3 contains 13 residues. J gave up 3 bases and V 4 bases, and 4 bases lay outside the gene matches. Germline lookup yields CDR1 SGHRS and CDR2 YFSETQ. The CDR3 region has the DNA TGCGCCAGCAGCCGGGACAGTAACTACGAGCAGTACGTC. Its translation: CASSRDSNYEQYV.

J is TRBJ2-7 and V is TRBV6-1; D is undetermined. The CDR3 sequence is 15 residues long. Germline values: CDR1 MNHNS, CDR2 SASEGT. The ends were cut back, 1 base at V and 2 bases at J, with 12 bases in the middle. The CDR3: CASSEDSRGTYEQYF. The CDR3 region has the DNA TGTGCCAGCAGTGAAGACTCCCGAGGAACCTACGAGCAGTACTTC.

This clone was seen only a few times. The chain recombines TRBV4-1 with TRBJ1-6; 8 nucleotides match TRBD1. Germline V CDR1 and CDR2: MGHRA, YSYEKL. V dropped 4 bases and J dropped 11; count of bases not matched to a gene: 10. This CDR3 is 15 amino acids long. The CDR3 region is CASSRGQGSVTPLHF. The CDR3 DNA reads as TGCGCCAGCAGCCGCGGACAGGGTTCCGTAACACCCCTCCACTTT.

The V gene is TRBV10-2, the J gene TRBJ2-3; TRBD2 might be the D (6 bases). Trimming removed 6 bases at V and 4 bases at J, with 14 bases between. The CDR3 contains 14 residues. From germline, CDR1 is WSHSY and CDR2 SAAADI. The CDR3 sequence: CASSARRDSDTQYF. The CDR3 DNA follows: TGCGCCAGCAGCGCCCGGCGGGATTCAGATACGCAGTATTTT.

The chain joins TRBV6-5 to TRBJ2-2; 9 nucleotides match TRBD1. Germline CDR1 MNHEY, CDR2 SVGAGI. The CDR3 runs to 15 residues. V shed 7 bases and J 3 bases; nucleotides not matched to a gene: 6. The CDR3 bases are TGTGCCAGCAAAATCGACAGGGGGGACACCGGGGAGCTGTTTTTT. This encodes CASKIDRGDTGELFF.

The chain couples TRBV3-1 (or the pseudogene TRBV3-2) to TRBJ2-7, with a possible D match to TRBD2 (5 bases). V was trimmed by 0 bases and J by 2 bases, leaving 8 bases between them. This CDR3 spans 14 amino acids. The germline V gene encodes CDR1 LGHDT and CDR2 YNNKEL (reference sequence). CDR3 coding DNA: TGTGCCAGCAGCCAAGATCACGGGACCTACGAGCAGTACTTC. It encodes CASSQDHGTYEQYF.

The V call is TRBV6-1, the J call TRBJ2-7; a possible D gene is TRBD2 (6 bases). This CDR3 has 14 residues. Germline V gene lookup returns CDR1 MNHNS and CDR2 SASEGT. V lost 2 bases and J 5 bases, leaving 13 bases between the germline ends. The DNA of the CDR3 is TGTGCCAGCAGTGAACCCCGACTAGGGAACGAGCAGTACTTC. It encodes CASSEPRLGNEQYF.

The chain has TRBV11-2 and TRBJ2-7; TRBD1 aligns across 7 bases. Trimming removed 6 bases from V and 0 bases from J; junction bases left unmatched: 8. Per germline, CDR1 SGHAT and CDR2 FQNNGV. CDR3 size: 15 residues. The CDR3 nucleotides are TGTGCCAGCAGTCGGGACAGAGAAAGCTCCTACGAGCAGTACTTC. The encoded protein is CASSRDRESSYEQYF.

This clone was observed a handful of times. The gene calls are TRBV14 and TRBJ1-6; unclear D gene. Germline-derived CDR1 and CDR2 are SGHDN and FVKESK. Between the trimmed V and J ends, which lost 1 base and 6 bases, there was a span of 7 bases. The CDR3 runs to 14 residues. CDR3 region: CASSQVGVNSPLHF. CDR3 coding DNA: TGTGCCAGCAGCCAAGTCGGGGTTAATTCACCCCTCCACTTT.

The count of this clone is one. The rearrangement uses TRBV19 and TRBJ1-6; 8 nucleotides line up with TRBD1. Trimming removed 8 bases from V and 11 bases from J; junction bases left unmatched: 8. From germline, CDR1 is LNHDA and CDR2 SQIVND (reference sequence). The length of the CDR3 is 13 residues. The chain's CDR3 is CASLGQGFAPLHF. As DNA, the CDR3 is TGTGCCAGTCTCGGACAGGGTTTTGCACCCCTCCACTTT. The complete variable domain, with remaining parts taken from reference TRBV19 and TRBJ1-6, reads DGGITQSPKYLFRKEGQNVTLSCEQNLNHDAMYWYRQDPGQGLRLIYYSQIVNDFQKGDIAEGYSVSREKKESFPLTVTSAQKNPTAFYLCASLGQGFAPLHFGNGTRLTVT.

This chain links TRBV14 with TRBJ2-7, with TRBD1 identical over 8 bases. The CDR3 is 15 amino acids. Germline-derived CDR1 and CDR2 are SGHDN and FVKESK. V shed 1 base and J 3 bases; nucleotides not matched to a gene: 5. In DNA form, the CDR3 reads TGTGCCAGCAGCCAAGGAATCGGACAGGGCTACGAGCAGTACTTC. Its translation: CASSQGIGQGYEQYF.

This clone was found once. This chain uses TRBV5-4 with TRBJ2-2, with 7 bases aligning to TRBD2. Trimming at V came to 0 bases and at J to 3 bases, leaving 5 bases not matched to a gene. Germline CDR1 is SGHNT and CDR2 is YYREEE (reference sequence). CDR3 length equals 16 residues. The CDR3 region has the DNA TGTGCCAGCAGCTTGGGACCCGGGGGGTACACCGGGGAGCTGTTTTTT. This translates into CASSLGPGGYTGELFF.

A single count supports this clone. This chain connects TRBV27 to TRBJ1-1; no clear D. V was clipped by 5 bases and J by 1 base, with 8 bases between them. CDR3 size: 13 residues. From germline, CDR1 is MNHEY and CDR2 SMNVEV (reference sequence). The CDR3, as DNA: TGTGCCAGCAGTGTACTGGCGAACACTGAAGCTTTCTTT. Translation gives CASSVLANTEAFF.

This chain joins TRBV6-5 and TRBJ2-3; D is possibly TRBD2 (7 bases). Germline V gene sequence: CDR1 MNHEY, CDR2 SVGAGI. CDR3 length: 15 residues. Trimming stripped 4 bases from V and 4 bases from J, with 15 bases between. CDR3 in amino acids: CASSWGGGYSDTQYF. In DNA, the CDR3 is TGTGCCAGCAGTTGGGGAGGGGGGTACTCAGATACGCAGTATTTT.

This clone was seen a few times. The CDR3 DNA sequence: TGTGCCAGCAGCCCTCGGTATGAGGCGGCCCTCCACTTT. Translated, it gives CASSPRYEAALHF. J is TRBJ1-6 and V is TRBV4-2; D is unclear. V gave up 4 bases and J gave up 14 bases, with 15 bases separating them. Germline V lookup: CDR1 LGHNA, CDR2 YNFKEQ. The length of the CDR3 is 13 residues.

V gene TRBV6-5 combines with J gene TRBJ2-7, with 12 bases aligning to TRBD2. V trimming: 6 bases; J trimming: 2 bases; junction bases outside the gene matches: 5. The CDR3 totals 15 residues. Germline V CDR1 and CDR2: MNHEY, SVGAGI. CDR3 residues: CASRGTSGRPYEQYF. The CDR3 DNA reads TGTGCCAGCAGGGGCACTAGCGGGAGGCCCTACGAGCAGTACTTC.

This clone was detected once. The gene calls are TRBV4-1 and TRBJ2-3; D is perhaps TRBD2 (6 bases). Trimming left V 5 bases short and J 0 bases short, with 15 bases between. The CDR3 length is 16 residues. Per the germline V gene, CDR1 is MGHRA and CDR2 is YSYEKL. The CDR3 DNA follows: TGCGCCAGCAGCTCATTTTCCGGGACTAGCACAGATACGCAGTATTTT. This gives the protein CASSSFSGTSTDTQYF.

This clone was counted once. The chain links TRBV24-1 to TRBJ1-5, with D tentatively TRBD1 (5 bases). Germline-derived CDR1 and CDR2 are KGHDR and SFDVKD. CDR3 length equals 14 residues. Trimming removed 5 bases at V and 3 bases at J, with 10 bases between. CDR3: CATSAGQNNQPQHF. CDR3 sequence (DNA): TGTGCCACCAGTGCCGGACAAAACAATCAGCCCCAGCATTTT.

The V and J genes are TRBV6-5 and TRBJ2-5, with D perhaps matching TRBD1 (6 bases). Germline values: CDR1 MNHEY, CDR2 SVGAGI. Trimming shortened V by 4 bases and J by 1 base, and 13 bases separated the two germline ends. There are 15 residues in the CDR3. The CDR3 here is CASSFGDTSQETQYF. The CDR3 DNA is TGTGCCAGCAGTTTTGGGGACACCTCCCAAGAGACCCAGTACTTC.

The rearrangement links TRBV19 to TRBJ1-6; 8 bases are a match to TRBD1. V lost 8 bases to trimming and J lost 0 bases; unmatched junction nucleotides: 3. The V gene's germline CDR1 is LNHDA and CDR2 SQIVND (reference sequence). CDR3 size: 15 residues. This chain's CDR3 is CASQDRASYNSPLHF. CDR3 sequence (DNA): TGTGCCAGTCAGGACAGGGCCTCCTATAATTCACCCCTCCACTTT.

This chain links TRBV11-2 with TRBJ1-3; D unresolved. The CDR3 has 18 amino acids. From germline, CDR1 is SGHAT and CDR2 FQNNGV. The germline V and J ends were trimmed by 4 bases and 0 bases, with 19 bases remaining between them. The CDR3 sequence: CASSSFGGGTSSGNTIYF. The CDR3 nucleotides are TGTGCCAGCAGCTCTTTTGGAGGCGGAACCAGCTCTGGAAACACCATATATTTT.

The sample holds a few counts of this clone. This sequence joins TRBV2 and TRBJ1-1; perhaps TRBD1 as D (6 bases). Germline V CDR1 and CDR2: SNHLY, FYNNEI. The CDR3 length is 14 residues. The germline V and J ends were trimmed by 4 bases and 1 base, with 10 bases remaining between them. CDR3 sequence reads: CASSGQAGNTEAFF. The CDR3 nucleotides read TGTGCCAGCAGTGGACAGGCTGGGAACACTGAAGCTTTCTTT. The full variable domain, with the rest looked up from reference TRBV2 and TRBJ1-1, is EPEVTQTPSHQVTQMGQEVILRCVPISNHLYFYWYRQILGQKVEFLVSFYNNEISEKSEIFDDQFSVERPDGSNFTLKIRSTKLEDSAMYFCASSGQAGNTEAFFGQGTRLTVV.

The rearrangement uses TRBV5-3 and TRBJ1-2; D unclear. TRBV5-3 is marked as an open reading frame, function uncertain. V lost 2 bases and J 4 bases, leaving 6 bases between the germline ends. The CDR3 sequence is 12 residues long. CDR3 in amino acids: CARSFRFYGYTF. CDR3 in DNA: TGTGCCAGAAGCTTCCGGTTCTATGGCTACACCTTC.

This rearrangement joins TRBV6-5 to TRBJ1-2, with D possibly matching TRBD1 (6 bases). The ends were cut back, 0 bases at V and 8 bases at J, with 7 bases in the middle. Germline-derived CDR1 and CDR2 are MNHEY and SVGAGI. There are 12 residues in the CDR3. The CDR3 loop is CASSYSGGGYTF. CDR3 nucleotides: TGTGCCAGCAGTTACTCAGGGGGGGGCTACACCTTC.

This chain's CDR3 is CASSDGIWVGNEQFF. DNA of the CDR3: TGCGCCAGCAGTGATGGGATCTGGGTCGGGAATGAGCAGTTCTTC. V is TRBV10-1 and J is TRBJ2-1; D remains ambiguous. V was pared by 3 bases and J by 7 bases, with 16 bases between. Germline lookup yields CDR1 WNHNN and CDR2 SYGVQD (reference sequence). The CDR3 spans 15 residues.